This TCR beta chain is drawn from a study of cytomegalovirus exposure and HLA in healthy donors. The CDR3 runs to 13 residues. CDR1 and CDR2 (germline): KGHSH, LQKENI. Trimming removed 3 bases at V and 6 bases at J, with 8 bases between. This clone came up a few times. PCR amplification relied on 60 Vbeta primers (plus 13 Jbeta primers). Profiling relied on immunoSEQ multiplex PCR, and the TCRdb table lists in-frame clones only, not all of them. This table holds more than 150,000 clones, roughly 80% found once. The source material was PBMCs. The receptor's source is a man aged 50 to 59 in good health and CMV-seronegative. The chain carries TRBV18 and TRBJ2-2, with D possibly TRBD1 on 6 matching bases. The CDR3, as DNA: TGTGCCAGCTCACCCCAGGGGTCCGGGGAGCTGTTTTTT. This sequence encodes CASSPQGSGELFF.